The rows below give T cell receptor beta chains drawn from one sample of a study of CD4 T cells in relation to SARS-CoV-2 and coronaviruses. The protocol was immunoSEQ multiplex PCR, while the TCRdb copy is restricted to in-frame clones and leaves out a portion. The repertoire includes approximately 14,000 clones, 75% to 85% of them detected once, and 15% to 20% sits in the top ten. Their antigens are not known. The sequencing input was CD4+ T cells from PBMCs, cultured in vitro. The receptors stem from a human donor in good health. Both conserved end residues are part of each CDR3. D genes are given only for firm matches. Rows give clone size only sometimes, using once, few, many, or a class for an expanded clone.

J gene: TRBJ2-7
V gene: TRBV5-1
CDR3 length: 13
D gene: -
clone size: -
CDR3 protein: CASSFGPLYEQYF
CDR3 DNA: TGCGCCAGCAGCTTTGGGCCGTTGTACGAGCAGTACTTC

J gene: TRBJ2-1
V gene: TRBV18
CDR3 length: 19
D gene: TRBD2
clone size: -
CDR3 protein: CASSPPGLAGGVGNNEQFF
CDR3 DNA: TGTGCCAGCTCACCACCTGGACTAGCGGGAGGGGTAGGCAACAATGAGCAGTTCTTC

J gene: TRBJ1-1
V gene: TRBV19
CDR3 length: 15
D gene: TRBD1
clone size: -
CDR3 protein: CASTHLGQGDTEAFF
CDR3 DNA: TGTGCCAGTACTCACCTCGGACAGGGAGACACTGAAGCTTTCTTT

J gene: TRBJ1-1
V gene: TRBV6-2/TRBV6-3
CDR3 length: 12
D gene: -
clone size: -
CDR3 protein: CASSYWETEAFF
CDR3 DNA: TGTGCCAGCAGTTACTGGGAAACTGAAGCTTTCTTT

J gene: TRBJ2-5
V gene: TRBV5-1
CDR3 length: 16
D gene: TRBD2
clone size: -
CDR3 protein: CASSTYIAGGGETQYF
CDR3 DNA: TGCGCCAGCAGCACATATATAGCGGGAGGAGGGGAGACCCAGTACTTC

J gene: TRBJ2-1
V gene: TRBV23-1
CDR3 length: 19
D gene: -
clone size: -
CDR3 protein: CASSQSHRFGATGYNEQFF
CDR3 DNA: TGCGCCAGCAGTCAATCCCATCGATTTGGGGCGACCGGGTACAATGAGCAGTTCTTC

J gene: TRBJ1-1
V gene: TRBV19
CDR3 length: 13
D gene: -
clone size: -
CDR3 protein: CASRHRSGTEAFF
CDR3 DNA: TGTGCCAGTAGACACAGGTCGGGCACTGAAGCTTTCTTT

J gene: TRBJ2-5
V gene: TRBV5-3
CDR3 length: 19
D gene: -
clone size: -
CDR3 protein: CARSYMVVRDRDSEETQYF
CDR3 DNA: TGTGCCAGAAGTTACATGGTGGTGCGGGACCGGGACAGTGAAGAGACCCAGTACTTC

J gene: TRBJ2-1
V gene: TRBV7-9
CDR3 length: 14
D gene: -
clone size: -
CDR3 protein: CASSVQEQGNEQFF
CDR3 DNA: TGTGCCAGCAGCGTCCAGGAACAGGGTAATGAGCAGTTCTTC

J gene: TRBJ1-1
V gene: TRBV5-8
CDR3 length: 15
D gene: -
clone size: -
CDR3 protein: CASSQRRTENTEAFF
CDR3 DNA: TGTGCCAGCAGCCAACGTCGGACAGAGAACACTGAAGCTTTCTTT

J gene: TRBJ1-2
V gene: TRBV19
CDR3 length: 13
D gene: TRBD1
clone size: -
CDR3 protein: CASRDRGPYGYTF
CDR3 DNA: TGTGCCAGCCGGGACAGGGGTCCCTATGGCTACACCTTC

J gene: TRBJ2-7
V gene: TRBV27
CDR3 length: 12
D gene: -
clone size: -
CDR3 protein: CASGPPSREQYF
CDR3 DNA: TGTGCCAGCGGACCCCCCTCTCGGGAGCAGTACTTC

J gene: TRBJ2-7
V gene: TRBV10-3
CDR3 length: 13
D gene: -
clone size: -
CDR3 protein: CAISGRVSYEQYF
CDR3 DNA: TGTGCCATCAGTGGGAGAGTTTCCTACGAGCAGTACTTC

J gene: TRBJ1-2
V gene: TRBV18
CDR3 length: 14
D gene: TRBD1
clone size: -
CDR3 protein: CASSPPGQGYGYTF
CDR3 DNA: TGTGCCAGCTCACCACCGGGACAGGGTTATGGCTACACCTTC

J gene: TRBJ2-1
V gene: TRBV14
CDR3 length: 14
D gene: -
clone size: -
CDR3 protein: CASSPRRGAYEQFF
CDR3 DNA: TGTGCCAGCAGCCCCCGGAGGGGCGCGTATGAGCAGTTCTTC

J gene: TRBJ1-2
V gene: TRBV23-1
CDR3 length: 14
D gene: -
clone size: -
CDR3 protein: CASSLNGGGYGYTF
CDR3 DNA: TGCGCCAGCAGTCTCAACGGGGGTGGCTATGGCTACACCTTC

J gene: TRBJ2-4
V gene: TRBV11-3
CDR3 length: 13
D gene: -
clone size: few
CDR3 protein: CASSLVRDSLQYF
CDR3 DNA: TGTGCCAGCAGCTTAGTTCGAGACTCCCTTCAGTACTTC

J gene: TRBJ2-7
V gene: TRBV7-9
CDR3 length: 14
D gene: -
clone size: -
CDR3 protein: CASSLFESSYEQYF
CDR3 DNA: TGTGCCAGCAGCTTGTTTGAGAGCTCCTACGAGCAGTACTTC

J gene: TRBJ2-3
V gene: TRBV5-5
CDR3 length: 14
D gene: TRBD2
clone size: once
CDR3 protein: CASSRGLAEDTQYF
CDR3 DNA: TGTGCCAGCAGCCGGGGACTAGCGGAAGATACGCAGTATTTT

J gene: TRBJ2-7
V gene: TRBV10-3
CDR3 length: 15
D gene: TRBD2
clone size: once
CDR3 protein: CAITTGLAGTYEQYF
CDR3 DNA: TGTGCCATCACAACGGGACTAGCGGGAACCTACGAGCAGTACTTC

J gene: TRBJ2-5
V gene: TRBV2
CDR3 length: 14
D gene: TRBD1
clone size: -
CDR3 protein: CASSRDRGEETQYF
CDR3 DNA: TGTGCCAGCAGCCGGGACAGGGGGGAAGAGACCCAGTACTTC

J gene: TRBJ1-3
V gene: TRBV11-2
CDR3 length: 16
D gene: -
clone size: -
CDR3 protein: CASSLSAGNSGNTIYF
CDR3 DNA: TGTGCCAGCAGCTTATCAGCCGGAAACTCTGGAAACACCATATATTTT

J gene: TRBJ1-1
V gene: TRBV3-1/TRBV3-2
CDR3 length: 13
D gene: -
clone size: -
CDR3 protein: CASSQEGATEAFF
CDR3 DNA: TGTGCCAGCAGCCAAGAAGGGGCCACTGAAGCTTTCTTT

J gene: TRBJ2-3
V gene: TRBV6-5
CDR3 length: 16
D gene: -
clone size: -
CDR3 protein: CASSYHFRTATDTQYF
CDR3 DNA: TGTGCCAGCAGTTACCACTTTAGAACAGCTACAGATACGCAGTATTTT

J gene: TRBJ1-1
V gene: TRBV28
CDR3 length: 15
D gene: TRBD1
clone size: -
CDR3 protein: CASSLGDRVGTEAFF
CDR3 DNA: TGTGCCAGCAGTCTGGGGGACAGGGTCGGAACTGAAGCTTTCTTT

J gene: TRBJ2-7
V gene: TRBV28
CDR3 length: 12
D gene: -
clone size: -
CDR3 protein: CASSERGYEQYF
CDR3 DNA: TGTGCCAGCAGCGAACGGGGGTACGAGCAGTACTTC

J gene: TRBJ2-3
V gene: TRBV18
CDR3 length: 12
D gene: -
clone size: -
CDR3 protein: CASSPQSDTQYF
CDR3 DNA: TGTGCCAGCTCACCACAATCGGATACGCAGTATTTT

J gene: TRBJ2-7
V gene: TRBV2
CDR3 length: 14
D gene: TRBD2
clone size: -
CDR3 protein: CASSSSLTSGRRTF
CDR3 DNA: TGTGCCAGCAGTTCCTCCTTAACTAGCGGGAGAAGGACCTTC

J gene: TRBJ2-3
V gene: TRBV20-1
CDR3 length: 13
D gene: -
clone size: -
CDR3 protein: CSASSSGTDTQYF
CDR3 DNA: TGCAGTGCTAGTTCGAGCGGCACAGATACGCAGTATTTT

J gene: TRBJ1-4
V gene: TRBV12-5
CDR3 length: 15
D gene: -
clone size: -
CDR3 protein: CASGVNQGRNEKLFF
CDR3 DNA: TGTGCTAGTGGTGTAAACCAGGGGCGGAATGAAAAACTGTTTTTT